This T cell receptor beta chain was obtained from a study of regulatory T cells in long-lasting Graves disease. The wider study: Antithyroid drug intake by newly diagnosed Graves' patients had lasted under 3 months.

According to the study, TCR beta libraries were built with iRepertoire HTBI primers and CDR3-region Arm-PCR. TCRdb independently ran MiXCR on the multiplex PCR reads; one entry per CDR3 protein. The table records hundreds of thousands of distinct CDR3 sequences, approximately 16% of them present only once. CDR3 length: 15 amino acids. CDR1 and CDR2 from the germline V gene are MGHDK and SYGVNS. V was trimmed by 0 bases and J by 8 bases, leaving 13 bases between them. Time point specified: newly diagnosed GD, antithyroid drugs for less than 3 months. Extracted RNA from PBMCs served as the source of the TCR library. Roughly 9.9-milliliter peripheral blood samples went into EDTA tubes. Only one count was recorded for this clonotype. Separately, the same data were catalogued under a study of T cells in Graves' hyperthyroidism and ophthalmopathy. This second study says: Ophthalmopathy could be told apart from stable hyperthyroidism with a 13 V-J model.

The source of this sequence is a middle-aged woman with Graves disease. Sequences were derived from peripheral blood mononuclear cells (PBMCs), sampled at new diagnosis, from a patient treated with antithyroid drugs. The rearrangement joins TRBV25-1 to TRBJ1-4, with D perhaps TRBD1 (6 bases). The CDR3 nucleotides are TGTGCCAGCAGTGAATACAGGGGAGATCACGAAAAACTGTTTTTT. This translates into CASSEYRGDHEKLFF.